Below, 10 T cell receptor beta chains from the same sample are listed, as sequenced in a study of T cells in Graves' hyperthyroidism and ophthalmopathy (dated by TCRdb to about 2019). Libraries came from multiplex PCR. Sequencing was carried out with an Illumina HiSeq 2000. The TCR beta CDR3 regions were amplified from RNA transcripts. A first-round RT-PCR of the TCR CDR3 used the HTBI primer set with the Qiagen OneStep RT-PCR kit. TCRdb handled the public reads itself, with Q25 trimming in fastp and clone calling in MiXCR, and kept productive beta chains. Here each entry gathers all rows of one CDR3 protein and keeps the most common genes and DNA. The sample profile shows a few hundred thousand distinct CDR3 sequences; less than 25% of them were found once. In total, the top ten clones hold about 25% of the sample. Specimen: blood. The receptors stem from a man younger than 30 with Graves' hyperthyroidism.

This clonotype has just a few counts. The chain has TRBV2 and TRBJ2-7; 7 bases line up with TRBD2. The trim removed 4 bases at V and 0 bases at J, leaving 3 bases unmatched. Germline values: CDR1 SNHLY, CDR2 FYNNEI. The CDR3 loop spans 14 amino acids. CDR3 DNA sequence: TGTGCCAGCAGTGTGCCTAGCGGCTCCTACGAGCAGTACTTC. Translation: CASSVPSGSYEQYF.

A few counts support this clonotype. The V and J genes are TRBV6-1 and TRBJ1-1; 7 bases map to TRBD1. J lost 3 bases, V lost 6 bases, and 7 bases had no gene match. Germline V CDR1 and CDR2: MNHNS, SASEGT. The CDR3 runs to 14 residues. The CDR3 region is CASRGRDRYTEAFF. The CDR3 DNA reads TGTGCCAGCAGAGGCCGGGACAGATACACTGAAGCTTTCTTT.

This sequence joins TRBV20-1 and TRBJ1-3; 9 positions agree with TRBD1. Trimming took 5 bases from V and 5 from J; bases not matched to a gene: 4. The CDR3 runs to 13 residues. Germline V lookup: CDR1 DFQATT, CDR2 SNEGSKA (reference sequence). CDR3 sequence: CSAPGQGRNTIYF. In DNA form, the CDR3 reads TGCAGTGCTCCGGGACAGGGTAGAAACACCATATATTTT.

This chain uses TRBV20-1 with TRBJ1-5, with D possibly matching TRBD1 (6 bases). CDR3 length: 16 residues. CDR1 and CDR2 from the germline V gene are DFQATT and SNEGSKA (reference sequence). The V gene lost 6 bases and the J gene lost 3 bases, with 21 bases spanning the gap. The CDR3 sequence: CSARVPPGDSNQPQHF. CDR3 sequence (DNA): TGCAGTGCCCGAGTTCCCCCAGGGGACTCCAATCAGCCCCAGCATTTT.

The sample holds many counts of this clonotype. CDR3 in amino acids: CASRSLSSGNTIYF. CDR3 sequence (DNA): TGTGCCAGCAGATCTCTAAGTTCTGGAAACACCATATATTTT. The chain recombines TRBV11-2 with TRBJ1-3; D not certain. The germline gives CDR1 SGHAT, CDR2 FQNNGV. The V end was cut by 6 bases, the J end by 1 base, with 10 bases between. This CDR3 region has 14 residues.

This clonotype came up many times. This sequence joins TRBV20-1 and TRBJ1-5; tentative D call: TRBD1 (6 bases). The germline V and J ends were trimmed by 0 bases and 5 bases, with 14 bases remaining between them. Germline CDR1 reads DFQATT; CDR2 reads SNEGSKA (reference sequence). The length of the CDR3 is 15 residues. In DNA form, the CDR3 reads TGCAGTGCTAGAGATCTGCAGGGGAGGGATCAGCCCCAGCATTTT. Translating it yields CSARDLQGRDQPQHF.

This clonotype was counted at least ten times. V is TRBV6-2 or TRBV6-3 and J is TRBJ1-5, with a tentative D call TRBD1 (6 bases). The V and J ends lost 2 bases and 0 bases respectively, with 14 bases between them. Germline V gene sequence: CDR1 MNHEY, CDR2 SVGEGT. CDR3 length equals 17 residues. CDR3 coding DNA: TGTGCCAGCAGTTACCACACAGGGCTACTTAGCAATCAGCCCCAGCATTTT. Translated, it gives CASSYHTGLLSNQPQHF.

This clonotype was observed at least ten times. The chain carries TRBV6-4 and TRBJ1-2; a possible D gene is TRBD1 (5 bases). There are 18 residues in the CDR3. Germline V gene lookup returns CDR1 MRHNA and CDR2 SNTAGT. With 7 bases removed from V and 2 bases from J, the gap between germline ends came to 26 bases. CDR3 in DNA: TGTGCCAGCAAGTATAGAGGGGAAGTAGTGGTCCACAACTATGGCTACACCTTC. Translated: CASKYRGEVVVHNYGYTF.

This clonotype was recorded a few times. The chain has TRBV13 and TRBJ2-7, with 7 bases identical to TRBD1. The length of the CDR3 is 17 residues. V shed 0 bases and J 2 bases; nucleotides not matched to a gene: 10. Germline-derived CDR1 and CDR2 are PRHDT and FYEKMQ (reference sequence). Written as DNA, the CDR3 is TGTGCCAGCAGCTTAGGCTTAGGGGACAGCTTACCCTACGAGCAGTACTTC. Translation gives CASSLGLGDSLPYEQYF.

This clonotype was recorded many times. This CDR3 is CAWSAGSDEQYF. The CDR3 nucleotides read TGTGCCTGGAGCGCCGGCAGCGACGAGCAGTACTTC. The genes are TRBV30 and TRBJ2-7; no reliable D call. In germline, CDR1 is GTSNPN, CDR2 SVGIG (reference sequence). This CDR3 comprises 12 residues. V lost 3 bases and J 5 bases, leaving 11 bases between the germline ends. The whole variable domain, remainder taken from reference TRBV30 and TRBJ2-7, is SQTIHQWPATLVQPVGSPLSLECTVEGTSNPNLYWYRQAAGRGLQLLFYSVGIGQISSEVPQNLSASRPQDRQFILSSKKLLLSDSGFYLCAWSAGSDEQYFGPGTRLTVT.